In this sample, the clone carrying this T cell receptor beta chain turned up many times. RNA transcripts were the template for amplifying TCR beta CDR3 regions. HTBI primers were used for first-round RT-PCR of the TCR CDR3. TCRdb recomputed calls from the multiplex PCR reads with MiXCR, one row per CDR3 protein. This sample has around 430,000 distinct CDR3 sequences, with 15% found just once. The data originate from a study of T cells in Graves' hyperthyroidism and ophthalmopathy. CDR3 length equals 15 residues. The germline V gene encodes CDR1 MDHEN and CDR2 SYDVKM. The junction had 5 bases not matched to a gene; V was cut back by 3 bases and J by 0 bases.

The rearrangement links TRBV28 to TRBJ2-7; 7 bases agree with TRBD1. Sequencing was performed on blood. This TCR derives from a young woman with Graves' hyperthyroidism. The CDR3 is CASSLSTGLSYEQYF. For the CDR3, the DNA is TGTGCCAGCAGTTTGTCGACAGGGCTCTCCTACGAGCAGTACTTC. Complete variable domain (other parts from reference TRBV28 and TRBJ2-7): DVKVTQSSRYLVKRTGEKVFLECVQDMDHENMFWYRQDPGLGLRLIYFSYDVKMKEKGDIPEGYSVSREKKERFSLILESASTNQTSMYLCASSLSTGLSYEQYFGPGTRLTVT.